The 9 T cell receptor beta chains below all came from one sample that was sequenced in a study of blood T cell repertoires in COVID-19. Only in-frame clones appear in the TCRdb table, and some are missing; sequencing was by immunoSEQ multiplex PCR. The table has about 220,000 clones, less than 90% seen once. Sequencing input: peripheral blood. These receptors all stem from a man in his thirties or forties with active or convalescent COVID-19.

The rearrangement links TRBV5-1 to TRBJ1-1; tentatively, D is TRBD1 (5 bases). CDR3 size: 15 residues. Germline assignment: CDR1 SGHRS and CDR2 YFSETQ. With 0 bases removed from V and 0 bases from J, the gap between germline ends came to 9 bases. The CDR3 reads CASSLEAGVNTEAFF. The CDR3 coding sequence is TGCGCCAGCAGCTTGGAGGCGGGGGTGAACACTGAAGCTTTCTTT.

This chain joins TRBV6-2 or TRBV6-3 and TRBJ1-1, with 7 bases lining up with TRBD1. Germline values: CDR1 MNHEY, CDR2 SVGEGT. With V trimmed by 2 bases and J by 3 bases, 3 bases remained unmatched. The CDR3 length is 14 residues. CDR3 amino acids: CASSYAGGHTEAFF. CDR3 sequence (DNA): TGTGCCAGCAGTTACGCAGGGGGGCACACTGAAGCTTTCTTT.

The genes are TRBV7-9 and TRBJ1-2; maybe TRBD1 (6 bases). The CDR3 spans 13 residues. CDR1 and CDR2 (germline): SEHNR, FQNEAQ (reference sequence). V lost 5 bases and J 4 bases, leaving 11 bases between the germline ends. DNA for the CDR3: TGTGCCAGCAGCCACACAGGGATCTATGGCTACACCTTC. Protein sequence: CASSHTGIYGYTF.

The sample holds a few counts of this clone. The chain is built from TRBV29-1 and TRBJ2-2, with TRBD2 matching 11 bases. Germline CDR1 is SQVTM and CDR2 is ANQGSEA. Losses at the gene ends were 7 bases for V and 5 bases for J; bases not matched to a gene: 9. The CDR3 is made up of 15 amino acids. CDR3 loop: CSALASGRRTGELFF. The CDR3 coding sequence is TGCAGCGCCCTCGCTAGCGGGAGGAGGACCGGGGAGCTGTTTTTT.

The chain recombines TRBV6-5 with TRBJ2-1, with 7 bases matching TRBD1. The ends lost 6 bases at V and 6 bases at J; junction bases unmatched: 8. CDR1 and CDR2 from the germline V gene are MNHEY and SVGAGI. CDR3 length: 14 amino acids. CDR3 nucleotides: TGTGCCAGCAGACCCCCGACAGGGTTCAATGAGCAGTTCTTC. Translation gives CASRPPTGFNEQFF.

The J gene is TRBJ2-1, the V gene TRBV6-6; 12 positions match TRBD2. After removal of 5 bases from V and 7 bases from J, the junction contained 12 bases not matched to a gene. The CDR3 contains 17 residues. The germline CDR1 and CDR2 sequences are MNHNY and SVGAGI (reference sequence). Here the CDR3 reads CASSRTPGLAGFNEQFF. CDR3 bases: TGTGCCAGCAGTCGCACCCCGGGACTAGCGGGTTTTAATGAGCAGTTCTTC.

This chain uses TRBV7-2 with TRBJ2-1; TRBD2 might be the D (6 bases). Between the trimmed V and J ends, which lost 2 bases and 4 bases, there was a span of 18 bases. Looked up from germline, CDR1 is SGHTA and CDR2 is FQGNSA. The CDR3 runs to 17 residues. CDR3 protein: CASSLSPGREPYNEQFF. The CDR3 nucleotides are TGTGCCAGCAGCTTAAGCCCGGGGCGGGAACCGTACAATGAGCAGTTCTTC.

J is TRBJ1-2 and V is TRBV30; D might be TRBD1 (5 bases). Germline CDR1 is GTSNPN and CDR2 is SVGIG (reference sequence). V was clipped by 2 bases and J by 8 bases, with 12 bases between them. CDR3 length equals 12 residues. CDR3 in amino acids: CAWSRGFWGYTF. CDR3 in DNA: TGTGCCTGGAGTAGGGGCTTCTGGGGCTACACCTTC.

The CDR3 bases are TGTGCCAGCAACCTAGGGGGACAGAAAGTCATTCAGTACTTC. Protein sequence: CASNLGGQKVIQYF. The chain joins TRBV28 to TRBJ2-4; 7 bases match TRBD1. This CDR3 has 14 residues. V shed 7 bases, J shed 9 bases, and the junction held 12 bases outside the gene matches. Looked up from germline, CDR1 is MDHEN and CDR2 is SYDVKM.